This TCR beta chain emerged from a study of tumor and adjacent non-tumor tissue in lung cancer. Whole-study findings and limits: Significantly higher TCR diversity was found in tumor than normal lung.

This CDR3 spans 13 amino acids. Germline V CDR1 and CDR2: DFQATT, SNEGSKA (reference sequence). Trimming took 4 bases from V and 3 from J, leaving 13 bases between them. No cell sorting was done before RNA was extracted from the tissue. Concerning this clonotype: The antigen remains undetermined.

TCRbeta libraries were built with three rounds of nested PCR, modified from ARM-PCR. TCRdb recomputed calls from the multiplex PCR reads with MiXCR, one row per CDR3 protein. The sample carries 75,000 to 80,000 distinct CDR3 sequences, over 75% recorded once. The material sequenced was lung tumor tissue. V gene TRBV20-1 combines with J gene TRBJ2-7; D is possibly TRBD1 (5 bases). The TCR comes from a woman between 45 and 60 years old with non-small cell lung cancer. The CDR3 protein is CSANRSDIYEQYF. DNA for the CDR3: TGCAGTGCTAACCGATCGGACATCTACGAGCAGTACTTC.